Presented here are 13 T cell receptor beta chains from one specimen sequenced in a study of T cell changes during pregnancy in multiple sclerosis. TCRdb's copy holds only in-frame clones and misses some; the assay was immunoSEQ multiplex PCR. The repertoire holds fewer than 35,000 clones, 90% seen once, with roughly 0.6% in the top ten. The sample was CD4+ T cells from peripheral blood mononuclear cells, taken in the third trimester of pregnancy. The receptors shown here come from a female donor in good health, enrolled as a control in a pregnancy study.

This chain connects TRBV19 to TRBJ1-5, with D possibly being TRBD1 (5 bases). The germline V gene has CDR1 LNHDA and CDR2 SQIVND (reference sequence). Trimming removed 6 bases at V and 1 base at J, with 7 bases between. The CDR3 is made up of 13 amino acids. This CDR3 is CASSRTSNQPQHF. The CDR3 nucleotides read TGTGCCAGTAGCCGGACAAGCAATCAGCCCCAGCATTTT.

The sample holds one count of this clone. V gene TRBV4-3 combines with J gene TRBJ1-4; D may be TRBD1 (6 bases). CDR1 and CDR2 (germline): LGHNA, YSLEER. The CDR3 runs 17 residues. Trimming removed 4 bases at V and 2 bases at J, with 17 bases between. CDR3 loop: CASSPGQITDTNEKLFF. CDR3 coding DNA: TGCGCCAGCAGCCCAGGACAGATTACCGATACTAATGAAAAACTGTTTTTT.

This sequence joins TRBV29-1 and TRBJ1-1; D gene ambiguous. The ends were cut back, 2 bases at V and 3 bases at J, with 10 bases in the middle. The germline gives CDR1 SQVTM, CDR2 ANQGSEA. This CDR3 region has 13 residues. The CDR3 DNA reads TGCAGCGTTGAACGGGTCTTGGACACTGAAGCTTTCTTT. Its translation: CSVERVLDTEAFF.

The chain has TRBV5-8 and TRBJ2-6, with a tentative D call TRBD1 (5 bases). Trimming took off 4 bases at V and 0 bases at J, with 14 bases between the two ends. This CDR3 is built from 17 residues. Per the germline V gene, CDR1 is SGHTS and CDR2 is YDEGEE. CDR3 amino acids: CASSSPQDNSGANVLTF. CDR3 bases: TGTGCCAGCAGCAGTCCCCAGGACAACTCTGGGGCCAACGTCCTGACTTTC.

The CDR3 loop reads CASSLPGTGNQPQHF. CDR3 bases: TGTGCCAGCAGCTTACCCGGGACAGGGAACCAGCCCCAGCATTTT. This chain links TRBV5-5 with TRBJ1-5, with 9 bases aligning to TRBD1. The length of the CDR3 is 15 residues. V was pared by 2 bases and J by 7 bases, with 7 bases of the junction left unmatched. The germline V gene has CDR1 SGHKS and CDR2 YYEKEE (reference sequence). The full variable domain, with the rest looked up from reference TRBV5-5 and TRBJ1-5, is DAGVTQSPTHLIKTRGQQVTLRCSPISGHKSVSWYQQVLGQGPQFIFQYYEKEERGRGNFPDRFSARQFPNYSSELNVNALLLGDSALYLCASSLPGTGNQPQHFGDGTRLSIL.

The V gene is TRBV9, the J gene TRBJ1-6; D is uncertain. The CDR3 has 15 amino acids. Germline CDR1 and CDR2: SGDLS and YYNGEE. V shed 0 bases and J shed 6 bases, with 10 bases lying between them. In nucleotides, the CDR3 is TGTGCCAGCAGCGTAGGAGTAATGCTTAATTCACCCCTCCACTTT. Encoded protein: CASSVGVMLNSPLHF. Variable domain in full (rest from reference TRBV9 and TRBJ1-6): DSGVTQTPKHLITATGQRVTLRCSPRSGDLSVYWYQQSLDQGLQFLIQYYNGEERAKGNILERFSAQQFPDLHSELNLSSLELGDSALYFCASSVGVMLNSPLHFGNGTRLTVT.

This clone was counted once. The rearrangement uses TRBV20-1 and TRBJ2-5, with D hard to call. Trimming removed 2 bases at V and 3 bases at J, with 4 bases between. CDR1 and CDR2 from the germline V gene are DFQATT and SNEGSKA (reference sequence). The CDR3 extends over 11 amino acids. The CDR3 is CSARLKETQYF. The CDR3 DNA reads as TGCAGTGCTAGACTAAAAGAGACCCAGTACTTC.

The V gene is TRBV27, the J gene TRBJ1-2; TRBD1 agrees at 9 bases. The CDR3 has 16 residues. Trimming took 5 bases from V and 1 from J; bases not matched to a gene: 8. CDR1 is MNHEY, CDR2 SMNVEV, per germline (reference sequence). This CDR3 reads CASSPIQGALNYGYTF. The CDR3, as DNA: TGTGCCAGCAGTCCAATACAGGGGGCCCTTAACTATGGCTACACCTTC.

The chain employs TRBV18 and TRBJ1-1; D remains unclear. Between the trimmed V and J ends, which lost 3 bases and 6 bases, there was a span of 11 bases. CDR1 KGHSH and CDR2 LQKENI come from the germline V gene. The CDR3 covers 13 residues. CDR3 residues: CASSPSGGPEAFF. CDR3 coding DNA: TGTGCCAGCTCACCCTCGGGCGGGCCTGAAGCTTTCTTT.

The chain has TRBV7-6 and TRBJ2-2; 10 bases match TRBD2. The CDR3 loop spans 16 amino acids. The germline CDR1 and CDR2 sequences are SGHVS and FNYEAQ. V dropped 6 bases and J dropped 2; count of bases not matched to a gene: 6. CDR3 sequence (DNA): TGTGCCAGCAGACCGATAGCGGGGGGAAACACCGGGGAGCTGTTTTTT. It translates to CASRPIAGGNTGELFF.

The DNA of the CDR3 is TGTGCCAGCAGCAAAGGTCCAGGGAACACTGAAGCTTTCTTT. Its protein product is CASSKGPGNTEAFF. This chain joins TRBV21-1 and TRBJ1-1; no DNA check was done on the table's D call, TRBD1. TRBV21-1 represents a pseudogene. The CDR3 runs 14 residues.

This chain connects TRBV19 to TRBJ1-3; possibly TRBD1 for D (5 bases). This CDR3 contains 15 residues. The V and J ends lost 5 bases and 4 bases respectively, with 15 bases between them. CDR1 is LNHDA and CDR2 is SQIVND in the germline V gene (reference sequence). CDR3 loop: CASSEETGPGNTIYF. The CDR3 bases are TGTGCCAGTAGTGAGGAAACAGGACCAGGAAACACCATATATTTT. Drawing the rest from reference TRBV19 and TRBJ1-3, the complete variable domain is DGGITQSPKYLFRKEGQNVTLSCEQNLNHDAMYWYRQDPGQGLRLIYYSQIVNDFQKGDIAEGYSVSREKKESFPLTVTSAQKNPTAFYLCASSEETGPGNTIYFGEGSWLTVV.

This clone is labeled as medium-sized. J is TRBJ1-6 and V is TRBV6-5; 8 bases align to TRBD1. Germline V lookup: CDR1 MNHEY, CDR2 SVGAGI. This CDR3 contains 15 residues. V lost 2 bases to trimming and J lost 8 bases; unmatched junction nucleotides: 5. The CDR3 sequence: CASSYGTGDDSPLHF. In DNA form, the CDR3 reads TGTGCCAGCAGTTACGGGACAGGAGATGATTCACCCCTCCACTTT.